These 29 T cell receptor beta chains came from one sample sequenced in a study of CD8+ T cells in alopecia areata. The authors extracted RNA and reverse transcribed it into cDNA as the sequencing template. TCRdb's table, derived via immunoSEQ multiplex PCR, lists solely in-frame clones and lacks some. In the table there are roughly 120,000 clones, around two fifths of which are singletons. The source material was CD4+ T cells sorted from blood. The receptors here all came from a human donor with alopecia areata.

This chain joins TRBV29-1 and TRBJ1-2; D is uncertain. The germline gives CDR1 SQVTM, CDR2 ANQGSEA. The CDR3 is made up of 12 amino acids. CDR3 in DNA: TGCAGTGTCAGTCGCCAGGCGGATGGCTACACCTTC. Protein sequence: CSVSRQADGYTF.

V usage is TRBV7-3 and J usage is TRBJ2-3; TRBD2 is a possible D gene (5 bases). The germline V gene has CDR1 SGHTA and CDR2 FQGTGA. V lost 5 bases and J lost 4, with 13 bases in between. The CDR3 has 14 residues. In DNA, the CDR3 is TGTGCCAGCAGCGGGTCCCGGCGGGCAGATACGCAGTATTTT. This translates into CASSGSRRADTQYF.

This chain links TRBV5-1 with TRBJ2-3; either TRBD1 or TRBD2 may fit D (5 bases each). The CDR3 is made up of 17 amino acids. Trimming removed 0 bases at V and 5 bases at J, with 19 bases between. CDR1 and CDR2 (germline): SGHRS, YFSETQ. The CDR3 here is CASSLDAMGTPRDTQYF. CDR3 coding DNA: TGCGCCAGCAGCTTGGACGCGATGGGGACCCCGAGAGATACGCAGTATTTT. Supplemented by reference TRBV5-1 and TRBJ2-3, the full variable domain reads KAGVTQTPRYLIKTRGQQVTLSCSPISGHRSVSWYQQTPGQGLQFLFEYFSETQRNKGNFPGRFSGRQFSNSRSEMNVSTLELGDSALYLCASSLDAMGTPRDTQYFGPGTRLTVL.

V gene TRBV29-1 combines with J gene TRBJ2-3, with a weak D call TRBD1 (5 bases). V was shortened by 3 bases and J by 8 bases, with 12 bases between the two germline ends. Germline V gene sequence: CDR1 SQVTM, CDR2 ANQGSEA. This CDR3 is 12 amino acids long. CDR3 protein: CSVESAGPTQYF. The CDR3 DNA reads TGCAGCGTTGAGAGCGCAGGGCCTACGCAGTATTTT.

The chain has TRBV2 and TRBJ2-1; D assignment may be TRBD1 or TRBD2 (6 bases each). The CDR3 contains 14 residues. With 6 bases removed from V and 10 bases from J, the gap between germline ends came to 19 bases. Germline CDR1 is SNHLY and CDR2 is FYNNEI. The CDR3 sequence is CASRWEDSPAEQFF. The CDR3 DNA sequence: TGTGCCAGCAGATGGGAGGACAGCCCGGCAGAGCAGTTCTTC.

The chain couples TRBV2 to TRBJ1-2, with 8 bases identical to TRBD1. The V gene's germline CDR1 is SNHLY and CDR2 FYNNEI. V lost 10 bases, J lost 7 bases, and 8 bases stayed unmatched. CDR3 size: 12 residues. CDR3 sequence reads: CAKGDRGGGYTF. DNA for the CDR3: TGTGCCAAAGGAGACAGGGGTGGTGGCTACACCTTC.

The chain uses TRBV29-1 and TRBJ2-5; D perhaps matches TRBD2 (6 bases). The CDR3 is 15 residues long. CDR1 and CDR2 from the germline V gene are SQVTM and ANQGSEA. Trimming stripped 1 base from V and 6 bases from J, with 18 bases between. The chain's CDR3 is CSVEGEGGVGKTQYF. CDR3 nucleotides: TGCAGCGTTGAAGGAGAAGGAGGGGTCGGAAAGACCCAGTACTTC.

This chain uses TRBV9 with TRBJ2-1; TRBD2 agrees at 7 bases. The ends lost 0 bases at V and 3 bases at J; junction bases unmatched: 6. Per the germline V gene, CDR1 is SGDLS and CDR2 is YYNGEE. This CDR3 has 16 residues. The CDR3 sequence: CASSVGASGDYNEQFF. CDR3 sequence (DNA): TGTGCCAGCAGCGTAGGCGCTAGCGGAGACTACAATGAGCAGTTCTTC.

The rearrangement links TRBV28 to TRBJ1-5; tentatively, D is TRBD1 (6 bases). In germline, CDR1 is MDHEN, CDR2 SYDVKM. The CDR3 contains 15 residues. Deletions cut 3 bases from V and 4 bases from J, with 13 bases between. CDR3 in amino acids: CASSFPQGGNQPQHF. The CDR3 DNA follows: TGTGCCAGCAGTTTTCCCCAAGGGGGTAATCAGCCCCAGCATTTT.

This chain links TRBV29-1 with TRBJ2-2, with D perhaps TRBD1 (7 bases). This CDR3 region has 14 residues. Germline V gene data show CDR1 as SQVTM and CDR2 as ANQGSEA. Trimming took off 6 bases at V and 1 base at J, with 12 bases between the two ends. CDR3 nucleotide sequence: TGCAGCGTGGAGGGGGCGATGAACACCGGGGAGCTGTTTTTT. Translating gives CSVEGAMNTGELFF.

This rearrangement joins TRBV4-1 to TRBJ2-1; perhaps TRBD2 as D (6 bases). The V gene lost 8 bases and the J gene lost 6 bases, with 20 bases spanning the gap. This CDR3 has 15 amino acids. Germline V CDR1 and CDR2: MGHRA, YSYEKL. The CDR3 is CASGPPGEVGNEQFF. DNA for the CDR3: TGCGCCAGCGGCCCCCCGGGGGAAGTTGGCAATGAGCAGTTCTTC.

This clone was observed a handful of times. The chain has TRBV28 and TRBJ2-5, with 9 nucleotides matching TRBD1. This CDR3 spans 13 amino acids. With 11 bases clipped from V and 5 bases from J, the junction kept 9 bases outside the gene matches. CDR1 MDHEN and CDR2 SYDVKM come from the germline V gene. This CDR3 is CAANRGLWETQYF. CDR3 DNA: TGTGCCGCCAACAGGGGGCTGTGGGAGACCCAGTACTTC. The complete variable domain, with remaining parts taken from reference TRBV28 and TRBJ2-5, reads DVKVTQSSRYLVKRTGEKVFLECVQDMDHENMFWYRQDPGLGLRLIYFSYDVKMKEKGDIPEGYSVSREKKERFSLILESASTNQTSMYLCAANRGLWETQYFGPGTRLLVL.

This clone was counted a few times. J is TRBJ2-1 and V is TRBV5-1; the match to TRBD1 covers 7 bases. Per the germline V gene, CDR1 is SGHRS and CDR2 is YFSETQ. The CDR3 runs to 13 residues. V trimming: 4 bases; J trimming: 3 bases; junction bases outside the gene matches: 1. The CDR3 DNA sequence: TGCGCCAGCAGCCGGGACAGCTACAATGAGCAGTTCTTC. Its protein is CASSRDSYNEQFF.

This clone has only a few counts. The chain recombines TRBV4-2 with TRBJ2-7, with D maybe TRBD1 (5 bases). The germline V gene encodes CDR1 LGHNA and CDR2 YNFKEQ. Trimming removed 6 bases at V and 7 bases at J, with 13 bases between. The CDR3 runs 12 residues. The DNA of the CDR3 is TGTGCCAGCAGGGGGCACAATGGAGAGCAGTACTTC. Translation: CASRGHNGEQYF.

The V gene is TRBV27, the J gene TRBJ2-1, with TRBD2 as a possible D gene (5 bases). The CDR3 runs to 15 residues. Trimming removed 2 bases at V and 4 bases at J, with 12 bases between. Germline V gives CDR1 MNHEY, CDR2 SMNVEV (reference sequence). Here the CDR3 DNA reads TGTGCCAGCAGTTTAGGTGGGAGTAGGTACAATGAGCAGTTCTTC. Translated: CASSLGGSRYNEQFF.

The J gene is TRBJ2-3, the V gene TRBV5-4; 9 nucleotides line up with TRBD1. CDR1 and CDR2 (germline): SGHNT, YYREEE (reference sequence). With 3 bases clipped from V and 3 bases from J, the junction kept 5 bases outside the gene matches. The CDR3 is 15 residues long. The CDR3 is CASSWGGQGTDTQYF. The CDR3 nucleotides read TGTGCCAGCAGCTGGGGCGGACAGGGGACAGATACGCAGTATTTT.

The sample holds a few counts of this clone. V is TRBV18 and J is TRBJ2-7; D is undetermined. V lost 6 bases and J lost 0, with 12 bases in between. This CDR3 is 14 amino acids long. Germline V lookup: CDR1 KGHSH, CDR2 LQKENI. The CDR3 protein is CASSLGTDSYEQYF. CDR3 bases: TGTGCCAGCTCTCTGGGCACAGACTCCTACGAGCAGTACTTC.

This clone turned up a few times. Here the CDR3 reads CASSVVGSGSFNEQFF. For the CDR3, the DNA is TGTGCCAGCAGCGTAGTTGGTAGCGGGAGCTTCAATGAGCAGTTCTTC. The chain links TRBV9 to TRBJ2-1; 9 bases align to TRBD2. This CDR3 comprises 16 residues. Germline V gene data show CDR1 as SGDLS and CDR2 as YYNGEE. V dropped 0 bases and J dropped 6; count of bases not matched to a gene: 7.

The sample holds a few counts of this clone. This chain uses TRBV5-1 with TRBJ2-1; 8 positions agree with TRBD2. Per the germline V gene, CDR1 is SGHRS and CDR2 is YFSETQ. V gave up 2 bases and J gave up 4 bases; unmatched junction bases: 5. The CDR3 spans 15 residues. CDR3 region: CASSFTAGVYNEQFF. In nucleotides, the CDR3 is TGCGCCAGCAGCTTCACAGCGGGGGTATACAATGAGCAGTTCTTC.

This clone was counted a few times. This sequence joins TRBV28 and TRBJ1-1; D is perhaps TRBD1 (6 bases). Germline V CDR1 and CDR2: MDHEN, SYDVKM. V was pared by 6 bases and J by 4 bases, with 18 bases between. The CDR3 loop spans 15 amino acids. As DNA, the CDR3 is TGTGCCAGCAGCCCACATCAGGGGACGGGCACTGAAGCTTTCTTT. It is translated as CASSPHQGTGTEAFF.

This clone was observed once. The J gene is TRBJ2-6, the V gene TRBV7-2; no definite D call. Germline-derived CDR1 and CDR2 are SGHTA and FQGNSA. The V and J ends lost 1 base and 0 bases respectively, with 1 base between them. CDR3 length equals 14 residues. For the CDR3, the DNA is TGTGCCAGCAGCTTAGTCTCTGGGGCCAACGTCCTGACTTTC. The encoded protein is CASSLVSGANVLTF. The variable domain in full, completed from reference TRBV7-2 and TRBJ2-6, reads GAGVSQSPSNKVTEKGKDVELRCDPISGHTALYWYRQSLGQGLEFLIYFQGNSAPDKSGLPSDRFSAERTGGSVSTLTIQRTQQEDSAVYLCASSLVSGANVLTFGAGSRLTVL.

The chain uses TRBV11-2 and TRBJ2-7, with D hard to call. The CDR3 covers 13 residues. Germline CDR1 reads SGHAT; CDR2 reads FQNNGV. Trimming took off 6 bases at V and 7 bases at J, with 16 bases between the two ends. The CDR3: CASRQTVGREQYF. CDR3 in DNA: TGTGCCAGCAGGCAAACAGTCGGGCGGGAGCAGTACTTC.

V is TRBV30 and J is TRBJ2-1, with 9 positions matching TRBD2. The CDR3 is 12 amino acids. V was pared by 7 bases and J by 6 bases, with 4 bases of the junction left unmatched. Germline-derived CDR1 and CDR2 are GTSNPN and SVGIG (reference sequence). CDR3 bases: TGTGCCTCGGGACTAGCATCCAATGAGCAGTTCTTC. Encoded protein: CASGLASNEQFF.

The V gene is TRBV7-9, the J gene TRBJ1-1; no firm D call. V was cut by 4 bases and J by 10 bases, with 16 bases left in between. Germline CDR1 is SEHNR and CDR2 is FQNEAQ (reference sequence). The CDR3 loop spans 13 amino acids. This CDR3 is CASSSPARASAFF. The DNA for the CDR3 is TGTGCCAGCAGCTCCCCCGCACGCGCCTCAGCTTTCTTT.

V gene TRBV7-9 combines with J gene TRBJ1-6; no definite D call. Trimming stripped 3 bases from V and 7 bases from J, with 13 bases between. The germline V gene has CDR1 SEHNR and CDR2 FQNEAQ (reference sequence). The CDR3 covers 15 residues. The CDR3 sequence is CASSFSAQSNSPLHF. CDR3 in DNA: TGTGCCAGCAGCTTCTCAGCACAGTCAAATTCACCCCTCCACTTT.

V gene TRBV27 combines with J gene TRBJ1-2, with D unresolved. From germline, CDR1 is MNHEY and CDR2 SMNVEV (reference sequence). V was shortened by 4 bases and J by 5 bases, with 8 bases between the two germline ends. This CDR3 comprises 12 residues. The chain's CDR3 is CASSSLGYGYTF. The DNA for the CDR3 is TGTGCCAGCAGTTCCTTAGGGTATGGCTACACCTTC.

The chain recombines TRBV2 with TRBJ1-5; D unclear. The ends were cut back, 7 bases at V and 1 base at J, with 8 bases in the middle. The CDR3 spans 13 residues. Germline V gene sequence: CDR1 SNHLY, CDR2 FYNNEI. CDR3 nucleotide sequence: TGTGCCAGCACAACAGAGAGCAATCAGCCCCAGCATTTT. Translated, it gives CASTTESNQPQHF.

The chain has TRBV14 and TRBJ2-7; possibly TRBD1 for D (7 bases). CDR1 is SGHDN, CDR2 FVKESK, per germline. The CDR3 consists of 15 residues. Trimming removed 2 bases at V and 1 base at J, with 12 bases between. The CDR3 DNA reads TGTGCCAGCAGCCAACGGGCAGGGGGGTCCTACGAGCAGTACTTC. As protein: CASSQRAGGSYEQYF.

The chain recombines TRBV5-1 with TRBJ1-2; D is undetermined. The ends were cut back, 0 bases at V and 4 bases at J, with 10 bases in the middle. CDR3 length: 14 amino acids. Germline CDR1 and CDR2: SGHRS and YFSETQ. CDR3 in DNA: TGCGCCAGCAGCTTGGAAGGGATTGCCTATGGCTACACCTTC. Amino acid sequence: CASSLEGIAYGYTF.